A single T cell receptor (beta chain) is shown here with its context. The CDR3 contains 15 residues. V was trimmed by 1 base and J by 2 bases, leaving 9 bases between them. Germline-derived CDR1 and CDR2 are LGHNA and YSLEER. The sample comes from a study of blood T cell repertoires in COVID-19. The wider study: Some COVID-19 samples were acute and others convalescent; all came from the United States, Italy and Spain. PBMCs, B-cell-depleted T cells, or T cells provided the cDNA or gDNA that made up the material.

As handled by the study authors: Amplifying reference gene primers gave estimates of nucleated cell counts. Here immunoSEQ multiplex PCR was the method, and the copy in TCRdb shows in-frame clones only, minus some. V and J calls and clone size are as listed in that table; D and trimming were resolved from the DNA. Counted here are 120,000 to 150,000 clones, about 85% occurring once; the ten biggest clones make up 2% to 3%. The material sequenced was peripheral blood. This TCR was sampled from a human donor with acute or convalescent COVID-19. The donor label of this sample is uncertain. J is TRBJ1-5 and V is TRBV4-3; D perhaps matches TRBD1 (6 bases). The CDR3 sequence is CASSQAHRGNQPQHF. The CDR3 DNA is TGCGCCAGCAGCCAAGCACACAGGGGCAATCAGCCCCAGCATTTT.